This entry is about one T cell receptor (beta chain). This sample was included in a study of T cell responses to AZD1222 COVID-19 vaccine. V was cut by 1 base and J by 3 bases, with 11 bases left in between. Germline CDR1 reads SGHVS; CDR2 reads FNYEAQ. CDR3 length: 15 residues. Profiled with immunoSEQ multiplex PCR; TCRdb holds only in-frame clones, not every one. The table has 140,000 to 150,000 clones, more than 80% seen once. The receptor comes from an adult who received the MenACWY meningococcal vaccine as a control. This material consisted of peripheral blood, taken 28 days after the second dose of the MenACWY control vaccine. V and J are TRBV7-6 and TRBJ2-3, with D perhaps assigned TRBD1 or TRBD2 (6 bases each). CDR3 sequence (DNA): TGTGCCAGCAGCTTAGAGGGGGGTGGGACAGATACGCAGTATTTT. Its translation is CASSLEGGGTDTQYF. Variable domain in full (rest from reference TRBV7-6 and TRBJ2-3): GAGVSQSPRYKVTKRGQDVALRCDPISGHVSLYWYRQALGQGPEFLTYFNYEAQQDKSGLPNDRFSAERPEGSISTLTIQRTEQRDSAMYRCASSLEGGGTDTQYFGPGTRLTVL.